The entry below describes one T cell receptor beta chain. The antigen it recognizes is unknown. No much larger clonotype is one base removed from it; base qualities were not supplied. Library prep was done by the immunoSEQ multiplex PCR assay. For the multiplex PCR, a mixture combining 60 forward primers for TCR Vbeta segments and 13 reverse primers for TCR Jbeta segments was used. The CDR3 region of rearranged TCR beta genes was amplified from genomic DNA with a multiplex PCR assay. The amplified TCR beta libraries were sequenced on the Illumina HiSeq System as 87-base-pair reads. In the source study's methods: In a later analysis, some 80 million unique TCR beta chains were counted across the roughly 670 repertoires, and roughly 11 million of these chains were shared by at least two donors. Raw reads were error-corrected and collapsed into unique sequences by a nearest-neighbor algorithm in which closely related sequences were merged to remove PCR and sequencing errors. Alignment of CDR3 sequences to IMGT reference sequences was used to assign V, D and J gene segments. For a sequence to be retained, a match of at least six nucleotides was required to both a V gene segment and a J gene segment. Rearrangements were classified as productive when the CDR3 lacked stop codons and remained in frame with V and J, and all other rearrangements were classified as non-productive. CDR3 was defined according to IMGT convention as the region running from the second conserved V-encoded cysteine to the conserved J-encoded phenylalanine. Sequences without an unambiguous match to a single V gene segment were excluded from the earlier analysis of over 500 of the donors. In an earlier analysis of 587 of the donors, V segments were called functional above 56.7% productive rearrangements and were called segregating when the between-donor standard deviation exceeded 5%. A statistical classification framework was developed to diagnose cytomegalovirus status using the catalog of TCR beta chain sequences. In a later analysis, TCR nucleotide sequences were compared against IMGT/GENE-DB human TR gene sequences so that V and J genes could be assigned. Using the TCRdist pipeline, a later analysis assigned CDR3 sequences along with most-parsimonious VDJ recombination scenarios. In a later analysis, each TCR beta chain was defined by its CDR3 amino acid sequence together with its V-gene family, and reads without a unique V-gene family were excluded. A later analysis removed several hundred highly shared, low-generation-probability nucleotide sequences to deal with suspected cross-contamination and a sequencing artifact. In a later analysis, a clonal expansion index for each public chain was calculated from normalized within-repertoire ranks of inferred template counts. Generation probabilities in a later analysis came from a VDJ recombination model fitted to out-of-frame rearrangements, and those results were checked against IGoR. A later analysis scored TCR-TCR, TCR-HLA and TCR-CMV co-occurrence with hypergeometric tests, applying a repertoire-size bias correction to TCR pairs. A later analysis estimated false discovery rates by permuting HLA or CMV assignments 20 times. In a later analysis, co-occurring TCRs were grouped using DBSCAN, with TCRdist sequence similarity added in when clustering inside HLA-allele-positive subsets. Repertoires with fewer than 30,000 or more than 120,000 public chains were left out of co-occurrence clustering, as were five repertoires with anomalous nucleotide sharing. TCRdb took this table from immuneACCESS and kept in-frame rearrangements with V and J called. Such tables lack part of the clones; where checked against another copy, unresolved V genes explain under half of the gap, and the rest is unexplained. V, J and clone size derive from that table, while D and trimming were established from the DNA sequence. The table for this sample lists roughly 78,000 clones; roughly 60% of them were counted only once. More than 5% of the sample goes to the ten largest clones.

The cohort consisted of 666 healthy bone marrow donors. At the time of sampling, all cohort members were nominally healthy, though unrecorded immune exposures were likely present. The donor tested CMV seropositive and was one of the 289 seropositive cohort members. Each donor provided a peripheral blood sample, and peripheral blood mononuclear cells were used for TCR beta sequencing. The Qiagen DNeasy Blood Extraction Kit was used to extract genomic DNA from the blood cell samples. This specimen comes from a study of cytomegalovirus exposure and HLA in healthy donors (TCRdb year 2017). Study-wide context: According to an earlier analysis of around 600 of the donors, about 179 million T cells yielded 95 million to 140 million unique TCR beta sequences and approximately 300 Gb of sequence data. To predict cytomegalovirus infection status, the study brought together high-throughput TCR immunosequencing, statistical association of individual TCRs with disease status, and machine learning. Four to six DR-DQ haplotypes were handled as single units for association and clustering because linkage in the cohort was strong. Roughly 300 gigabases of sequencing data and approximately 91 million unique TCR sequences made up an early release that covered approximately 650 HLA-typed donors. Donor age, sex, ethnicity and CMV serostatus were collected together with the repertoire data. The study aimed to test whether signatures of past pathogen exposure could be identified by cataloging public T cell receptors. On average, about 240,000 unique TCR beta nucleotide sequences were sequenced per donor among 398 genotyped donors of the cohort, with 15% to 20% of those sequences being non-productive. Rather than using new phenotypic data, the later analysis identified candidate immune exposures from TCR beta sequences and from how often those sequences occurred across donors. Typing coverage differed by locus: A, B, C, DRB1 and DQB1 were typed in roughly 620-630 donors, DQA1 in 500 to 550, DPA1 in approximately 610, and DPB1 in 450 to 490. To study patterns of TCR occurrence, a later analysis re-analyzed previously published TCR beta repertoires from several hundred donors and added high-resolution HLA genotyping. Of the 300 to 500 genotyped donors, 70% to 90% were placed in the genetic ancestry cluster associated with self-reported Caucasian donors. HLA typing included class I and class II loci at four-digit resolution. Every discovery cohort repertoire had been produced on one sequencing platform. Besides the first cohort of 666 subjects, a separate validation cohort made up of 120 or so different subjects was used. Genome-wide SNP genotypes for about 65% of the 666 donors were used in a later genetic analysis, which treated that subset as a discovery cohort. The study used immunosequencing to profile the T cell repertoires of approximately 630 subjects and linked those repertoires to cytomegalovirus serostatus. To decide whether each TCR beta V gene segment behaved as functional or pseudogenic, an earlier analysis of approximately 620 of the donors relied on high-throughput TCR beta sequencing. Paper-wide results and their limitations: A cluster of highly shared sequence variants was judged likely to be a technical artifact of the sequencing pipeline. In a later analysis, most CMV-associated TCR beta chains were found to appear HLA-restricted, with HLA associations seemingly driven largely by CMV exposure. The authors suggested that the approach could potentially be extended to other disease states and immunological phenotypes. The study gave a list of 150 to 200 TCR beta chains associated with cytomegalovirus. The cohort was sequenced for TCR beta chains only, and without alpha or paired-chain data the features that could be detected were limited. Correlated functional status among segregating V segments might reflect linkage disequilibrium, but an unknown experimental factor could not be ruled out. In vitro tests confirmed that a few of the cytomegalovirus-associated TCR beta chains recognize cytomegalovirus antigens. Cytomegalovirus status was reported to be diagnosed by the classifier with high specificity and sensitivity in both the original and validation cohorts. In a later analysis, HLA-associated TCR beta chains showed more clonal expansion and lower generation probabilities than non-associated chains that were equally common. V-gene and J-gene trimming of TCR beta chains was associated with a missense DCLRE1C variant in a later genetic analysis, and the association was replicated in an independent cohort. Broadly in line with IMGT annotations, most TCR beta V segments showed up in productive rearrangements about 87% or about 30% of the time in an earlier analysis of around 600 of the donors. Several of the top co-occurrence clusters appeared to be linked to parvovirus B19, influenza, CMV and Epstein-Barr virus, according to a later analysis. A further reported finding was that TCR beta sequences accurately predicted the HLA-A and HLA-B alleles for most subjects in the first cohort. In a later genetic analysis, fewer N-insertions in productive TCRs were reported among donors in an Asian-associated ancestry cluster than the roughly 640-donor mean. The presence/absence analyses assumed that sequencing depth was roughly uniform across donors, and that assumption may not be true. HLA typing was unavailable for some donors at each locus, so association tests used only the typed subset. About 15 rarely observed V segments, including chromosome 9 orphons, were excluded from the earlier analysis of about 500 of the donors because counts were too low. A later analysis found that TCR association rates varied across HLA loci, with DRB1 alleles showing the most associated TCRs and HLA-C alleles the fewest. For the cohort, immune exposure information was limited to CMV serostatus. Most TCR sequences were seen in very few donors, while some public TCRs were found in many individuals. At a false discovery rate of 0.05, a later analysis linked 15,000 to 20,000 TCR beta sequences to specific HLA alleles. When HLA alleles, especially DR and DQ, strongly co-occurred, attributing TCR associations to individual alleles was difficult.

The sample was PBMCs. The TCR was taken from a man aged 25-45 years in good health and CMV-seropositive.

For the CDR3, the sequence is CASGGGLGYTF. In nucleotide form, the sequence is TGCGCCAGCGGGGGGGGTCTGGGCTACACCTTC. The chain uses TRBV4-1 and TRBJ1-2; TRBD1 could be the D gene, as 5 bases match. V gives up 8 bases and J gives up 8 bases, and the segment between their germline ends measures 12 bases. The CDR3 goes from the cysteine to the phenylalanine over 11 residues. Only the CDR3 DNA stays, 33 bases, in frame from base 1. Sequences MGHRA (CDR1) and YSYEKL (CDR2) are obtained from the germline V gene.